This TCR beta chain was obtained from a study of blood T cell repertoires in COVID-19. Original handling: Amplification from reference gene primers served as the basis for estimated nucleated cell counts. Assay: immunoSEQ multiplex PCR; the TCRdb copy retains only in-frame clones and omits some. V and J calls and clone size are given by that table; D and trimming were obtained from the DNA. The table shows a few hundred thousand clones, with roughly 87% occurring only once. The V end lost 3 bases, the J end lost 0 bases, and 21 bases lay between the germline ends. The CDR3 contains 19 residues. Looked up from germline, CDR1 is KGHSH and CDR2 is LQKENI.

This TCR came from a woman in her twenties or thirties who had recovered from COVID-19. Sequencing input: PBMCs or T cells enriched from blood (not recorded which). V and J are TRBV18 and TRBJ1-5, with D possibly TRBD1 on 5 matching bases. The CDR3 DNA follows: TGTGCCAGCTCACCCTTTTCCACCGACAGTCGAAGTAGCAATCAGCCCCAGCATTTT. It translates to CASSPFSTDSRSSNQPQHF.